This TCR beta chain was identified in a study of blood T cell repertoires in COVID-19. Turning to the study itself: Collection of acute and convalescent COVID-19 samples took place in the United States, Italy and Spain. T cells, B-cell-depleted T cells, or PBMCs supplied cDNA or gDNA.

Germline assignment: CDR1 LNHDA and CDR2 SQIVND (reference sequence). The CDR3 runs 15 residues. The trim removed 6 bases at V and 1 base at J, leaving 4 bases unmatched. In the authors' workflow: Reference gene primer amplification yielded estimated nucleated cell counts. Generated by immunoSEQ multiplex PCR, the TCRdb table keeps only in-frame clones and is missing some. The V and J calls and clone size come from that table; D and trimming were worked out from the DNA. Counted here are fewer than 200,000 clones, about four fifths occurring once; the ten biggest clones make up under 8.5%. V usage is TRBV19 and J usage is TRBJ2-5; 11 nucleotides line up with TRBD2. The clonotype was recovered from a middle-aged man who had recovered from COVID-19. Sequenced sample: peripheral blood. CDR3 protein: CASRHSGRGQETQYF. The CDR3 DNA is TGTGCCAGTAGACATAGCGGGAGGGGCCAAGAGACCCAGTACTTC. Full variable domain (remainder filled in from reference TRBV19 and TRBJ2-5): DGGITQSPKYLFRKEGQNVTLSCEQNLNHDAMYWYRQDPGQGLRLIYYSQIVNDFQKGDIAEGYSVSREKKESFPLTVTSAQKNPTAFYLCASRHSGRGQETQYFGPGTRLLVL.